This T cell receptor (beta chain) was identified during a study of blood T cell repertoires in COVID-19. At the level of the study: Sites across the United States, Italy and Spain contributed samples from acute and convalescent COVID-19.

Source study methods: Using reference gene primer amplification, nucleated cell counts were estimated. Libraries were prepared by immunoSEQ multiplex PCR; TCRdb keeps only in-frame clonotypes and omits some of them. The DNA gave D and trimming, while V, J and clone size come from that table. The sample consists of some 140,000 clones, roughly 78% of them appearing once. From germline, CDR1 is MNHEY and CDR2 SVGAGI. CDR3 size: 15 residues. With 6 bases clipped from V and 1 base from J, the junction kept 7 bases outside the gene matches. The chain has TRBV6-5 and TRBJ2-7, with TRBD1 identical over 9 bases. This clonotype was sampled from an elderly man with acute or convalescent COVID-19. Sample: peripheral blood. The CDR3 region is CASRSGQGNSYEQYF. CDR3 bases: TGTGCCAGCAGATCGGGACAGGGAAATTCCTACGAGCAGTACTTC.